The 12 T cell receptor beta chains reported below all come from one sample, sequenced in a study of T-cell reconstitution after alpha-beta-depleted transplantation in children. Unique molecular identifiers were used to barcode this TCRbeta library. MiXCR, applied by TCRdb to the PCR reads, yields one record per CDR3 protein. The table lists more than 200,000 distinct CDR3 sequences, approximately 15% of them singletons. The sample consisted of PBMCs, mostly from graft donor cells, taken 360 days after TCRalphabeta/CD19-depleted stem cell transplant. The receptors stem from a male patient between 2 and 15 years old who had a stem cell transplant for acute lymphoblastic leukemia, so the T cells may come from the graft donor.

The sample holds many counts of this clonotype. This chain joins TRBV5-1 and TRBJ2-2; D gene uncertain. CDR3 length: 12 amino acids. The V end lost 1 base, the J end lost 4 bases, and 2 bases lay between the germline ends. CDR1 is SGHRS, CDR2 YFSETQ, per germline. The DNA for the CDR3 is TGCGCCAGCAGCTTGAGCACCGGGGAGCTGTTTTTT. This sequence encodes CASSLSTGELFF.

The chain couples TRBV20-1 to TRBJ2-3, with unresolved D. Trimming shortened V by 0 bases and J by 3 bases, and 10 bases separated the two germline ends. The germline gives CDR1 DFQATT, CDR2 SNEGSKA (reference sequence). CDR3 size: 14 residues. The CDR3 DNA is TGCAGTGCTAGAGATCCGCGAAGGACAGATACGCAGTATTTT. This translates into CSARDPRRTDTQYF.

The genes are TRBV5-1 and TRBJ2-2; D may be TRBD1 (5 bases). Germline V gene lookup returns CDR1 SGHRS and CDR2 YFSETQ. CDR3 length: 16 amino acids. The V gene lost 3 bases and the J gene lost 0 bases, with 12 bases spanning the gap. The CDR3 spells CASSSDTGANTGELFF. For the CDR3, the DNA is TGCGCCAGCAGCTCGGACACGGGCGCGAACACCGGGGAGCTGTTTTTT.

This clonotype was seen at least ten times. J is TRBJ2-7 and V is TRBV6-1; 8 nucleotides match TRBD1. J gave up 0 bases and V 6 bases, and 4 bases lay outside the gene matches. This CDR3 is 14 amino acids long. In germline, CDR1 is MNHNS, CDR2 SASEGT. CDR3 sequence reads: CASRHRGSSYEQYF. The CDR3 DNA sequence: TGTGCCAGCAGACACAGGGGGAGCTCCTACGAGCAGTACTTC.

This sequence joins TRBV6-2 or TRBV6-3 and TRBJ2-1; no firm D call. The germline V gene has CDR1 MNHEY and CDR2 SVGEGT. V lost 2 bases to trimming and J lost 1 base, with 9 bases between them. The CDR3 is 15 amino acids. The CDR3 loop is CASSYHVGSYNEQFF. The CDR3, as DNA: TGTGCCAGCAGTTACCACGTAGGATCCTACAATGAGCAGTTCTTC.

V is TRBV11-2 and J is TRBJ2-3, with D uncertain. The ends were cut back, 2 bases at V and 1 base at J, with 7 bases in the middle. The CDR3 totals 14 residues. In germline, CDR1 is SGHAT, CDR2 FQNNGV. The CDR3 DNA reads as TGTGCCAGCAGCTTATTCTATGGCACAGATACGCAGTATTTT. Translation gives CASSLFYGTDTQYF.

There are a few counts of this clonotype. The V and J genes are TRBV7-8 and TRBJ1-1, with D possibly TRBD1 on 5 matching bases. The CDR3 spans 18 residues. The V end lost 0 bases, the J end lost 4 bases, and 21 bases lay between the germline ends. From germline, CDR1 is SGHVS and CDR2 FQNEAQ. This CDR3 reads CASSLAPVSGGSRTEAFF. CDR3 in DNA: TGTGCCAGCAGCTTAGCGCCCGTTTCCGGGGGTAGTCGCACTGAAGCTTTCTTT. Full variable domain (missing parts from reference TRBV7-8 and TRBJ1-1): GAGVSQSPRYKVAKRGQDVALRCDPISGHVSLFWYQQALGQGPEFLTYFQNEAQLDKSGLPSDRFFAERPEGSVSTLKIQRTQQEDSAVYLCASSLAPVSGGSRTEAFFGQGTRLTVV.

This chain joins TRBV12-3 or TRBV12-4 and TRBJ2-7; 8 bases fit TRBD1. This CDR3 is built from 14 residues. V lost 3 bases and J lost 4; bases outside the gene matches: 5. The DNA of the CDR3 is TGTGCCAGCAGTTTTGCACAGGGGGGTTACGAGCAGTACTTC. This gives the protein CASSFAQGGYEQYF.

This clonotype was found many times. The chain's CDR3 is CASSLDSAVPGQGARSGTDTQYF. CDR3 nucleotides: TGTGCCAGCAGCTTAGACTCTGCCGTTCCGGGACAGGGGGCGCGGTCTGGCACAGATACGCAGTATTTT. The V gene is TRBV11-2, the J gene TRBJ2-3; 12 bases map to TRBD1. With V trimmed by 0 bases and J by 1 base, 20 bases remained unmatched. Germline lookup yields CDR1 SGHAT and CDR2 FQNNGV. This CDR3 has 23 amino acids.

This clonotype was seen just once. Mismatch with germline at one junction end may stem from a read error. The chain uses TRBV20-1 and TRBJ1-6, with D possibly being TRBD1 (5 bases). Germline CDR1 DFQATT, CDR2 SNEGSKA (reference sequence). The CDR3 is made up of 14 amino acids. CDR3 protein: CCARVPGHNSPLHF. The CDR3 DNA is TGCTGTGCTAGAGTCCCGGGACATAATTCACCCCTCCACTTT.

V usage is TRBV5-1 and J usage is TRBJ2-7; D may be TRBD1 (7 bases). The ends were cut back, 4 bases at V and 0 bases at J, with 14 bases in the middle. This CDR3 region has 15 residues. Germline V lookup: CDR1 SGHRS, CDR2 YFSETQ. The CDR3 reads CASSLEGAPSYEQYF. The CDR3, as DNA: TGCGCCAGCAGCCTGGAGGGGGCCCCCTCCTACGAGCAGTACTTC.

CDR3 DNA: TGCGCCAGCAGCCTCGACCCTCTAGCGGGGCCAAACACCGGGGAGCTGTTTTTT. This sequence encodes CASSLDPLAGPNTGELFF. V is TRBV4-3 and J is TRBJ2-2, with TRBD2 identical over 9 bases. The CDR3 totals 18 residues. Germline values: CDR1 LGHNA, CDR2 YSLEER. J was trimmed by 2 bases and V by 4 bases; bases with no gene match: 11.